The T cell receptor beta chain under discussion was sequenced for a study of blood T cell repertoires in COVID-19. At the level of the study: Whether acute or convalescent, the COVID-19 samples came from the United States, Italy and Spain. The cDNA or gDNA used as material had been derived from T cells, B-cell-depleted T cells, or PBMCs.

Germline V gene sequence: CDR1 SGHAT, CDR2 FQNNGV. The CDR3 sequence is 12 residues long. Trimming stripped 0 bases from V and 5 bases from J, with 5 bases between. Per the original methods: Estimation of nucleated cell counts was performed using reference gene primer amplification. Sequenced by immunoSEQ multiplex PCR; TCRdb stores in-frame clones only, minus some. Clonal size and the V and J genes are those of that table, whereas D and trimming came from the DNA. The sample shows 150,000 to 200,000 clones, 77% of them seen only once. Sequenced material: peripheral blood. The V gene is TRBV11-2, the J gene TRBJ2-7; D remains ambiguous. This TCR was recovered from a man in his 70s with acute or convalescent COVID-19. CDR3 residues: CASSLDIDEQYF. The CDR3 DNA reads as TGTGCCAGCAGCTTAGATATCGACGAGCAGTACTTC.